This T cell receptor beta chain was retrieved from a study of cytomegalovirus exposure and HLA in healthy donors (dated by TCRdb to between 2016 and 2019). Study-level background: An earlier analysis of roughly 610 of the donors reported 276 Gb of sequence data and around 110 million unique TCR beta sequences obtained from some 200 million T cells. A later analysis re-examined previously published TCR beta repertoires from 610 or so donors and added high-resolution HLA genotyping to investigate patterns of TCR occurrence. The number of donors typed differed by locus, with about 629-640 for A, B, C, DRB1 and DQB1, 522 for DQA1, 606 for DPA1, and 472 for DPB1. To predict cytomegalovirus infection status, the study brought together high-throughput TCR immunosequencing, statistical association of individual TCRs with disease status, and machine learning. Donor age, sex, ethnicity and CMV serostatus were compiled alongside the repertoire data. An early release covering around 630 HLA-typed donors comprised about 320 gigabases of sequencing data and around 86 million unique TCR sequences. About five DR-DQ haplotypes were treated as single units for association and clustering because of strong linkage in the cohort. Of the roughly 410 genotyped donors, over 80% were placed in the genetic ancestry cluster associated with self-reported Caucasian donors. The study used immunosequencing to profile the T cell repertoires of approximately 630 subjects and linked those repertoires to cytomegalovirus serostatus. A later genetic analysis used genome-wide SNP genotypes for 398 of the 666 donors, treating that subset as a discovery cohort. Both class I and class II loci were covered by HLA typing, at four-digit resolution. The later analysis used no new phenotypic data to find candidate immune exposures, relying instead on TCR beta sequences and their occurrence across donors. In addition to the first cohort of hundreds of subjects, a separate validation cohort of 130 or so different subjects was used. An earlier analysis of some 500 of the donors applied high-throughput TCR beta sequencing to assess whether each TCR beta V gene segment acted as functional or pseudogenic. The aim of the study was to test whether cataloging public T cell receptors could identify signatures of past pathogen exposure. Every discovery cohort repertoire had been produced on one sequencing platform. Among about 400 genotyped donors of the cohort, an average of approximately 200,000 unique TCR beta nucleotide sequences was sequenced per donor, of which 15% to 20% were non-productive. The full study reports these points: A further reported finding was that TCR beta sequences accurately predicted the HLA-A and HLA-B alleles for most subjects in the first cohort. A later analysis reported that several top co-occurrence clusters appeared linked to parvovirus B19, influenza, CMV and Epstein-Barr virus. A total of 150 to 200 TCR beta chains were listed by the study as associated with cytomegalovirus. In a later analysis, some 18,000 TCR beta sequences were associated with specific HLA alleles at a false discovery rate of 0.05. CMV serostatus was the only immune exposure information available for the cohort. Linkage disequilibrium might explain the correlated functional status among segregating V segments, but an unknown experimental factor could not be ruled out. Cytomegalovirus status was reported to be diagnosed by the classifier with high specificity and sensitivity in both the original and validation cohorts. In a later genetic analysis, fewer N-insertions in productive TCRs were reported among donors in an Asian-associated ancestry cluster than the roughly 640-donor mean. V-gene and J-gene trimming of TCR beta chains was associated with a missense DCLRE1C variant in a later genetic analysis, and the association was replicated in an independent cohort. According to the authors, the approach could potentially be generalized to other disease states and immunological phenotypes. A later analysis found that most CMV-associated TCR beta chains appeared HLA-restricted, with HLA associations seemingly driven largely by CMV exposure. A later analysis found that TCR association rates varied across HLA loci, with DRB1 alleles showing the most associated TCRs and HLA-C alleles the fewest. Broadly in line with IMGT annotations, most TCR beta V segments showed up in productive rearrangements about 90% or about 30% of the time in an earlier analysis of 587 of the donors. A group of highly shared sequence variants was considered likely to be a technical artifact of the sequencing pipeline. Across donors, most TCR sequences were observed very rarely, whereas some public TCRs were present in many individuals. Approximately 18 rarely observed V segments, including chromosome 9 orphons, were excluded from the earlier analysis of a few hundred of the donors because counts were too low. Sequencing depth was assumed to be roughly uniform across donors in the presence/absence analyses, though that assumption may not hold. Compared with equally common non-associated chains, HLA-associated TCR beta chains in a later analysis were more clonally expanded and had lower generation probabilities. The cohort was sequenced for TCR beta chains only, and without alpha or paired-chain data the features that could be detected were limited. Some IMGT-functional V segments, including TRBV6-2 and TRBV6-3, could not be told apart with the 87-base-pair reads, so those segments were excluded. Because some donors lacked HLA typing at each locus, the association tests relied only on the typed subset. A few of the identified cytomegalovirus-associated TCR beta chains were confirmed in vitro to be specific for cytomegalovirus antigens. Assigning TCR associations to individual alleles was difficult when HLA alleles, especially DR and DQ, strongly co-occurred.

A word on this clone: Its binding antigen is unknown. It has no much larger one-base neighbor in the sample; base qualities were not kept.

At the junction V is shortened by 0 bases and J by 8 bases, with 11 bases in between. Including the terminal cysteine and phenylalanine, the CDR3 comprises 14 residues. Only CDR3 DNA remains: 42 bases, in frame from the first base. Taken from the germline V gene, the CDR1 and CDR2 loops are LGHNA and YNFKEQ. Libraries were constructed by the immunoSEQ multiplex PCR assay. A mixture of 60 forward primers for TCR Vbeta segments and 13 reverse primers for TCR Jbeta segments was used in the multiplex PCR. A multiplex PCR assay on genomic DNA amplified the CDR3 region of rearranged TCR beta genes. Amplified TCR beta libraries were sequenced as 87-base-pair reads on the Illumina HiSeq System. The study's own analysis went as follows. A later analysis counted about 80 million unique TCR beta chains across the 666 repertoires, and around 12 million of these chains were shared by at least two donors. Raw reads were error-corrected and collapsed into unique sequences by a nearest-neighbor algorithm in which closely related sequences were merged to remove PCR and sequencing errors. V, D and J gene segments were assigned by aligning CDR3 sequences to IMGT reference sequences. For a sequence to be retained, a match of at least six nucleotides to both a V gene segment and a J gene segment was required. A rearrangement counted as productive if the CDR3 had no stop codons and remained in frame with V and J, and every other rearrangement counted as non-productive. CDR3 was defined according to IMGT convention as the region running from the second conserved V-encoded cysteine to the conserved J-encoded phenylalanine. In an earlier analysis of around 570 of the donors, sequences lacking an unambiguous match to a single V gene segment were excluded. An earlier analysis of 587 of the donors classified V segments as functional when productive rearrangements were above 56.7% and as segregating when the standard deviation between donors was above 5%. A statistical classification framework was built to diagnose cytomegalovirus status from the catalog of TCR beta chain sequences. In a later analysis, V and J genes were assigned by comparing TCR nucleotide sequences against IMGT/GENE-DB human TR gene sequences. The TCRdist pipeline was used in a later analysis to assign CDR3 sequences and most-parsimonious VDJ recombination scenarios. A later analysis defined each TCR beta chain by its CDR3 amino acid sequence plus V-gene family, and excluded reads lacking a unique V-gene family. In a later analysis, approximately 640 highly shared, low-generation-probability nucleotide sequences were removed to address suspected cross-contamination and a sequencing artifact. In a later analysis, a clonal expansion index was calculated for each public chain from normalized within-repertoire ranks of inferred template counts. In a later analysis, generation probabilities were computed with a VDJ recombination model fitted to out-of-frame rearrangements, and the resulting probabilities were checked against IGoR. A later analysis scored TCR-TCR, TCR-HLA and TCR-CMV co-occurrence with hypergeometric tests, applying a repertoire-size bias correction to TCR pairs. To estimate false discovery rates, a later analysis permuted the HLA or CMV assignments 20 times. In a later analysis, co-occurring TCRs were grouped using DBSCAN, with TCRdist sequence similarity added in when clustering inside HLA-allele-positive subsets. For co-occurrence clustering, repertoires with fewer than 30,000 or more than 120,000 public chains were excluded, along with 4 to 6 repertoires with anomalous nucleotide sharing. TCRdb mirrors the immuneACCESS table, restricted to in-frame sequences. Some clones are absent from its copies; in checked studies, under half trace to an unresolved V gene, and the reason for the others is unknown. For V, J and clone size, that table is used; D and trimming come from the DNA. The sample table lists about 140,000 clones, 73% of them with a count of one. The ten largest account for over 13% of the sample.

The cohort was made up of about 670 healthy bone marrow donors. Cohort members were all nominally healthy when sampled, although unrecorded immune exposures were likely present. Of the 700 or so cohort members, around 290 had a positive CMV serostatus and 350 to 450 had a negative one, while no CMV serostatus was recorded for the donor. A peripheral blood sample was provided by each donor, and peripheral blood mononuclear cells were used for TCR beta sequencing. The Qiagen DNeasy Blood Extraction Kit was used to extract genomic DNA from the blood cell samples. Sequenced sample: PBMCs. The sequence links TRBV4-2 to TRBJ2-1; the D gene cannot be resolved reliably. The sequence derives from a human donor in good health. The CDR3 has the sequence CASSQETLLDEQFF. The bases read TGTGCCAGCAGCCAAGAAACGCTATTGGATGAGCAGTTCTTC.